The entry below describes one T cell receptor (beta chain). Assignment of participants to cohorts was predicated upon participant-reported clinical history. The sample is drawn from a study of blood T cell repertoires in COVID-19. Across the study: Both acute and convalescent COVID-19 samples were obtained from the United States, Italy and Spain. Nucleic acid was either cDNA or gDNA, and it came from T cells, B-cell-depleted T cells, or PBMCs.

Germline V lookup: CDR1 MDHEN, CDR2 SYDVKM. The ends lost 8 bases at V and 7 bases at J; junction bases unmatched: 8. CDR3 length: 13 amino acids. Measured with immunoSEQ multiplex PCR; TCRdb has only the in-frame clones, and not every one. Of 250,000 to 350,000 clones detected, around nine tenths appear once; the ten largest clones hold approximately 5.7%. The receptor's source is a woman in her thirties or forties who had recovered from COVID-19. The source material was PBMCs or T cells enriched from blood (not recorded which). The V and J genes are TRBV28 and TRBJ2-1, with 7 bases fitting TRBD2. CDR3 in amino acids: CASQREKGNEQFF. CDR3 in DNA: TGTGCCAGCCAGCGGGAAAAAGGAAATGAGCAGTTCTTC.